A selection of T cell receptor beta chains follows, all from one sample in a study of early T cells in non-severe SARS-CoV-2 infection. One entry per CDR3 protein results from TCRdb running MiXCR on the 5' RACE reads. The data contain around 39,000 distinct CDR3 sequences, approximately 5.1% of them singletons. The sequenced sample was whole blood, obtained at baseline. These receptors originate from an adult who was a healthcare worker with PCR-confirmed SARS-CoV-2 infection or an uninfected control (not recorded which). CDR3s include the opening cysteine and the closing phenylalanine or tryptophan. A D gene is named only where the DNA matches it firmly. Size tells how often a clone was seen (once, few, many) or the class of an expanded clone, and some rows leave it out.

many,TRBV29-1,TRBJ2-1,TRBD2,TGCAGCGTTGAAGATCAGGGCAAACTCTCCGGGACTAGCGGGATGGCTCCAGGGGAGCAGTTCTTC,CSVEDQGKLSGTSGMAPGEQFF
many,TRBV4-2,TRBJ2-2,-,TGTGCCAGCAGCCAAGGGGGTACCGGGGAGCTGTTTTTT,CASSQGGTGELFF
-,TRBV6-5,TRBJ2-5,-,TGTGCCAGCAGTTACCGAAGTCGGGAGACCCAGTACTTC,CASSYRSRETQYF
-,TRBV12-3/TRBV12-4,TRBJ2-1,-,TGTGCCAGCAGTCCCTATAGGGGCAACTCCTACAATGAGCAGTTCTTC,CASSPYRGNSYNEQFF
-,TRBV28,TRBJ2-1,TRBD2,TGTGCCAGCAGTAAATCTATAGCGGGAGGGTATGAGCAGTTCTTC,CASSKSIAGGYEQFF
-,TRBV18,TRBJ1-1,TRBD1,TGTGCCAGCTCCTTGGGACAGGGAAAAGTTGCTGAAGCTTTCTTT,CASSLGQGKVAEAFF
few,TRBV2,TRBJ2-7,-,TGTGCCAGCAGTGAACATGAGACGCAAGCCTACGAGCAGTACTTC,CASSEHETQAYEQYF
many,TRBV6-1,TRBJ1-2,TRBD1,TGTGCCAGCAGTGATGGACAGGGTGTTTATGGCTACACCTTC,CASSDGQGVYGYTF
-,TRBV20-1,TRBJ2-7,-,TGCAGTGCTACTAGCTCCTTCTACGAGCAGTACTTC,CSATSSFYEQYF
-,TRBV30,TRBJ2-7,-,TGTGCCTCAACCAGACGCAACACCTACGAGCAGTACTTC,CASTRRNTYEQYF
many,TRBV6-5,TRBJ2-7,TRBD2,TGTGCCAGCACCGCTCCGGGAGGGGGGAGGGCCGAGCAGTACTTC,CASTAPGGGRAEQYF
-,TRBV19,TRBJ1-2,-,TGTGCCAGTAGTATACCCCACGGGGGCGGCTACACCTTC,CASSIPHGGGYTF
many,TRBV28,TRBJ2-7,-,TGTGCCAGCAACCGTAGCGGAGCCCCCGGGGACGAGCAGTACTTC,CASNRSGAPGDEQYF
many,TRBV20-1,TRBJ2-1,TRBD2,TGCAGTGCTACCCCTTGGCCGGGAGGGTCCTACAATGAGCAGTTCTTC,CSATPWPGGSYNEQFF
many,TRBV3-1,TRBJ2-7,TRBD2,TGTGCCAGCAGCCGAGGGACTAGCGGGAGCTCCTACGAGCAGTACTTC,CASSRGTSGSSYEQYF
many,TRBV12-3/TRBV12-4,TRBJ1-2,-,TGTGCCAGCAGGAGCACCCTAGGAGGCTACACCTTC,CASRSTLGGYTF
few,TRBV4-1,TRBJ2-2,TRBD2,TGCGCCAGCAGCCAGCCGCCGGGACTAGCGGGAGGCCGGAACACCGGGGAGCTGTTTTTT,CASSQPPGLAGGRNTGELFF
many,TRBV20-1,TRBJ2-1,TRBD2,TGCAGTGCTAAGGAACTAGCGGGAGAGAATGAGCAGTTCTTC,CSAKELAGENEQFF
many,TRBV4-1,TRBJ1-2,-,TGCGCCAGCAGCCAAGTAGCGCAAAACTATGGCTACACCTTC,CASSQVAQNYGYTF
many,TRBV20-1,TRBJ2-7,-,TGCAGTGCATCTCAGGGGATCTACGAGCAGTACTTC,CSASQGIYEQYF
few,TRBV6-6,TRBJ2-7,-,TGTGCCAGCAGTTACGGGCAGATCTCCTACGAGCAGTACTTC,CASSYGQISYEQYF
few,TRBV6-6,TRBJ1-5,-,TGTGCCAGCACCCTCGGGGACCAGCCCCAGCATTTT,CASTLGDQPQHF
many,TRBV10-3,TRBJ1-1,-,TGTGCCATCACCCCACGGGGGGAGAACACTGAAGCTTTCTTT,CAITPRGENTEAFF
many,TRBV4-1,TRBJ1-6,-,TGCGCCAGCAGCCAGGTCCTGGATTCACCCCTCCACTTT,CASSQVLDSPLHF
-,TRBV7-7,TRBJ2-2,-,TGTGCCAGCAGCTCCAACCGGAACACCGGGGAGCTGTTTTTT,CASSSNRNTGELFF
many,TRBV6-5,TRBJ1-1,TRBD1,TGTGCCAGCAACAGGGGGAGGAACACTGAAGCTTTCTTT,CASNRGRNTEAFF
few,TRBV19,TRBJ1-2,-,TGTGCCAGTACGTCCACGCCCAACCAGGGGCCCCAAGACTATGGCTACACCTTC,CASTSTPNQGPQDYGYTF
-,TRBV6-5,TRBJ2-7,-,TGTGCCAGCACCAATACTACGTGGGGATTCTACGAGCAGTACTTC,CASTNTTWGFYEQYF
few,TRBV6-5,TRBJ1-5,TRBD1,TGTGCCAGCAGAGGACAGGGTGATAGTCAGCCCCAGCATTTT,CASRGQGDSQPQHF
many,TRBV9,TRBJ2-6,-,TGTGCCAGCAGCGTAGAAGGGCTTGGGGCCAACGTCCTGACTTTC,CASSVEGLGANVLTF
few,TRBV7-9,TRBJ2-1,TRBD2,TGTGCCAGCGGCGAGACTAGCGGGAACAATGAGCAGTTCTTC,CASGETSGNNEQFF
many,TRBV6-1,TRBJ2-2,-,TGTGCCAGCAGTGGTGCGTGGCTCAACACCGGGGAGCTGTTTTTT,CASSGAWLNTGELFF
many,TRBV10-2,TRBJ2-1,TRBD2,TGCGCCACCCGGACTAGCGCCTCCAATGAGCAGTTCTTC,CATRTSASNEQFF
many,TRBV28,TRBJ2-4,-,TGTGCCAGCAGTTTCGGGGGCTGGAGCATTCAGTACTTC,CASSFGGWSIQYF
many,TRBV27,TRBJ2-6,TRBD1,TGTGCCAGCGTCCGGGACAGGGGGCAATCTGGGGCCAACGTCCTGACTTTC,CASVRDRGQSGANVLTF
few,TRBV12-3/TRBV12-4,TRBJ2-3,-,TGTGCCAGCAGCCCAGACGGTCTCGGGGCAGATACGCAGTATTTT,CASSPDGLGADTQYF
many,TRBV25-1,TRBJ2-5,TRBD1,TGTGCCAGCAGAGGACAGGGGGTAGAGACCCAGTACTTC,CASRGQGVETQYF
many,TRBV7-9,TRBJ2-1,-,TGTGCCAGCAGCTTAGGACCGGCGGCTGAGCAGTTCTTC,CASSLGPAAEQFF
many,TRBV24-1,TRBJ2-3,-,TGTGCCACCACCGACAGTACTAGCACAGATACGCAGTATTTT,CATTDSTSTDTQYF
many,TRBV5-4,TRBJ1-1,-,TGTGCCAGCAGTACCGGGTTCGGCACTGAAGCTTTCTTT,CASSTGFGTEAFF
many,TRBV20-1,TRBJ2-7,-,TGCAGTGCTACCCAATCCTCCTACGAGCAGTACTTC,CSATQSSYEQYF
many,TRBV20-1,TRBJ2-1,TRBD2,TGCAGTGCTAGAGGACCGGGGGGAGGGCCCTCATTCAATGAGCAGTTCTTC,CSARGPGGGPSFNEQFF
many,TRBV20-1,TRBJ1-1,-,TGCAGTGCTAGAGATTTAGGGGGATCTGAAGCTTTCTTT,CSARDLGGSEAFF
few,TRBV2,TRBJ2-7,-,TGTGCCAGCAGTCGAGCCGGCGGTATCTCCTACGAGCAGTACTTC,CASSRAGGISYEQYF
-,TRBV30,TRBJ2-3,-,TGTGCCTGGAGTGTAACGTCGGGACTGACAGATACGCAGTATTTT,CAWSVTSGLTDTQYF
medium-sized,TRBV20-1,TRBJ2-5,TRBD2,TGCAGTGCTAGAAGAATAGCGGGAGGTTGGGAAGAGACCCAGTACTTC,CSARRIAGGWEETQYF
many,TRBV5-1,TRBJ2-7,-,TGCGCCAGCAGGCCTAGACCTGGCGCGGGCGAGCAGTACTTC,CASRPRPGAGEQYF
many,TRBV28,TRBJ2-3,-,TGTGCCAGCAGTCCCCTCAAGCAGATCACAGATACGCAGTATTTT,CASSPLKQITDTQYF